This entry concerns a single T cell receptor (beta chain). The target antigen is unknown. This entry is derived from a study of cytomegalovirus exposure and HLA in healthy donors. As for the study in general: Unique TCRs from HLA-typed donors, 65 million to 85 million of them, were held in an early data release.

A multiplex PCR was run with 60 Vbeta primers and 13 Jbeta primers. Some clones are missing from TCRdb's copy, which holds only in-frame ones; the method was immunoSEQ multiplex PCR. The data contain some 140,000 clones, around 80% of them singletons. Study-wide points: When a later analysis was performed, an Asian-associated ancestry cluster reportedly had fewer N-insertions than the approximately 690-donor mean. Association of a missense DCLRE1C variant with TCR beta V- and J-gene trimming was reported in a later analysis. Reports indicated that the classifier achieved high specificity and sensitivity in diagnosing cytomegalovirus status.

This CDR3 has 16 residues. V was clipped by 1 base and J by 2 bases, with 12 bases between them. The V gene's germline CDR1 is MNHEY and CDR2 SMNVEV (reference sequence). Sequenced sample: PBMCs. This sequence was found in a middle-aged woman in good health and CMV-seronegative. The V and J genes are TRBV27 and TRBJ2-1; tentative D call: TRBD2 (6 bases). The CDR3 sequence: CASSLYWRGPYNEQFF. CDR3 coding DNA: TGTGCCAGCAGTTTATACTGGCGGGGTCCCTACAATGAGCAGTTCTTC.